The 13 T cell receptor beta chains below come from one sample, sequenced in a study of blood T cell repertoires in COVID-19. TCRdb's copy holds only in-frame clones and misses some; the assay was immunoSEQ multiplex PCR. This table holds over 200,000 clones, approximately 84% found once. Sequencing was done on a sample of PBMCs or T cells enriched from blood (not recorded which). All receptors come from a man aged 60-69 years who had recovered from COVID-19.

This clone was detected only a few times. The chain combines TRBV5-6 with TRBJ2-7, with a possible D match to TRBD1 (6 bases). Germline V gene data show CDR1 as SGHDT and CDR2 as YYEEEE. This CDR3 comprises 11 residues. V was cut by 4 bases and J by 4 bases, with 6 bases left in between. The CDR3 DNA follows: TGTGCCAGCAGCAGGGGGTACGAGCAGTACTTC. It codes for CASSRGYEQYF.

This clone has only one observation. The chain combines TRBV7-2 with TRBJ1-1; possibly TRBD1 for D (5 bases). The length of the CDR3 is 14 residues. The ends were cut back, 4 bases at V and 4 bases at J, with 13 bases in the middle. Germline values: CDR1 SGHTA, CDR2 FQGNSA. The DNA for the CDR3 is TGTGCCAGCAGCTCAGGCAAGGGGTCCACTGAAGCTTTCTTT. This gives the protein CASSSGKGSTEAFF.

The V and J genes are TRBV27 and TRBJ2-5; no firm D call. Germline lookup yields CDR1 MNHEY and CDR2 SMNVEV (reference sequence). Trimming removed 4 bases from V and 3 bases from J, with 12 bases in between. The CDR3 is made up of 14 amino acids. The CDR3 nucleotides are TGTGCCAGCAGTTCCCTCCTGGCAGAAGAGACCCAGTACTTC. Residues: CASSSLLAEETQYF.

The chain couples TRBV29-1 to TRBJ2-7; D may be TRBD1 (5 bases). The CDR3 spans 13 residues. V dropped 3 bases and J dropped 6 bases, with 15 bases sitting between them. The germline gives CDR1 SQVTM, CDR2 ANQGSEA. CDR3 DNA: TGCAGCGTTGAGGCGGTGGGGCCTACCGAGCAGTACTTC. Protein: CSVEAVGPTEQYF.

The genes are TRBV6-5 and TRBJ1-2; D might be TRBD1 (6 bases). V lost 6 bases and J 2 bases, leaving 10 bases between the germline ends. In germline, CDR1 is MNHEY, CDR2 SVGAGI. The CDR3 spans 13 residues. The CDR3 DNA reads TGTGCCAGCAGCCAGGGGATGAACTATGGCTACACCTTC. It specifies CASSQGMNYGYTF.

In its sample, this clone was seen once. CDR3 bases: TGTGCCAGTAGTATCTTGGCAGGGGGTTATGGCTACACCTTC. Its protein is CASSILAGGYGYTF. The V call is TRBV19, the J call TRBJ1-2; TRBD1 matches 7 bases. Germline CDR1 reads LNHDA; CDR2 reads SQIVND (reference sequence). The trim removed 3 bases at V and 5 bases at J, leaving 6 bases unmatched. The CDR3 runs 14 residues.

V and J are TRBV6-2 or TRBV6-3 and TRBJ1-1; TRBD1 is a possible D gene (5 bases). CDR1 and CDR2 from the germline V gene are MNHEY and SVGEGT. The CDR3 is made up of 13 amino acids. Trimming took 2 bases from V and 3 from J, leaving 7 bases between them. This CDR3 is CASSYRQYTEAFF. CDR3 coding DNA: TGTGCCAGCAGTTACAGACAGTACACTGAAGCTTTCTTT.

This rearrangement joins TRBV4-2 to TRBJ2-3; 8 bases align to TRBD1. V lost 3 bases and J lost 3; bases outside the gene matches: 5. CDR1 LGHNA and CDR2 YNFKEQ come from the germline V gene. This CDR3 contains 15 residues. CDR3 sequence (DNA): TGTGCCAGCAGCCACTCCGGACAGGGTACAGATACGCAGTATTTT. Residues: CASSHSGQGTDTQYF.

The chain has TRBV4-1 and TRBJ2-3; 8 bases are a match to TRBD2. Germline V lookup: CDR1 MGHRA, CDR2 YSYEKL. The CDR3 contains 19 residues. Trimming removed 1 base from V and 3 bases from J; junction bases left unmatched: 15. In DNA form, the CDR3 reads TGCGCCAGCAGCCAAGGAGCTTTTCGGCCTAGCGGGTTGACAGATACGCAGTATTTT. Its protein is CASSQGAFRPSGLTDTQYF.

The J gene is TRBJ1-1, the V gene TRBV19; 8 bases align to TRBD1. Germline V gene lookup returns CDR1 LNHDA and CDR2 SQIVND (reference sequence). After removal of 4 bases from V and 0 bases from J, the junction contained 4 bases not matched to a gene. There are 15 residues in the CDR3. CDR3 sequence (DNA): TGTGCCAGTAGTAGTCCGGGACAGGTGAACACTGAAGCTTTCTTT. It encodes CASSSPGQVNTEAFF.

The chain joins TRBV25-1 to TRBJ2-5; the D gene is possibly TRBD1 (6 bases). Germline loops: CDR1 MGHDK, CDR2 SYGVNS. V was cut by 4 bases and J by 2 bases, with 11 bases left in between. CDR3 length: 14 residues. The CDR3 nucleotides are TGTGCCAGCAGTGTGGCAGGGGCGCAAGAGACCCAGTACTTC. It codes for CASSVAGAQETQYF.

This chain links TRBV21-1 with TRBJ1-3; no check of the table's D call, TRBD1, against the DNA was made. TRBV21-1 is given as a pseudogene. There are 19 residues in the CDR3. The CDR3 region is CASSKLRSGGAYSGNTIYF. The CDR3 DNA sequence: TGTGCCAGCAGCAAATTACGGTCAGGGGGCGCCTACTCTGGAAACACCATATATTTT.

This clone was seen once. The chain is built from TRBV3-1 (or the pseudogene TRBV3-2) and TRBJ1-2, with D possibly matching TRBD1 (5 bases). This CDR3 comprises 15 residues. Germline CDR1 LGHDT, CDR2 YNNKEL (reference sequence). The germline V and J ends were trimmed by 3 bases and 2 bases, with 13 bases remaining between them. The CDR3 loop is CASSHKGRVNYGYTF. CDR3 in DNA: TGTGCCAGCAGCCATAAGGGCAGGGTGAACTATGGCTACACCTTC.